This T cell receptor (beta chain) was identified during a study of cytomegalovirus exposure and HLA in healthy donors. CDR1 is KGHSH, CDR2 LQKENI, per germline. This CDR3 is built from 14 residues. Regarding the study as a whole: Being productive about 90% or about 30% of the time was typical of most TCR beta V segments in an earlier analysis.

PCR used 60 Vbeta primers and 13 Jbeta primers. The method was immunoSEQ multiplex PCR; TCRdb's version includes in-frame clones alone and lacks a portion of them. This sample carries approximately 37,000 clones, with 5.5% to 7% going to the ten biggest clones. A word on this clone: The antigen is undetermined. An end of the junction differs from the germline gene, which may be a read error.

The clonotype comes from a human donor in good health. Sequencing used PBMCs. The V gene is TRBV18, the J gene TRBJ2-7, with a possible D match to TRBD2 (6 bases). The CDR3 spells CASSPREKSYEQYF. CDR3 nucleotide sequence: TGTGCCAGCTCCCCACGGGAGAAGAGCTACGAGCAGTACTTC. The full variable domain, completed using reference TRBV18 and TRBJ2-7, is NAGVMQNPRHLVRRRGQEARLRCSPMKGHSHVYWYRQLPEEGLKFMVYLQKENIIDESGMPKERFSAEFPKEGPSILRIQQVVRGDSAAYFCASSPREKSYEQYFGPGTRLTVT.